This T cell receptor (beta chain) appears in the sequencing data of a study of T cell responses to AZD1222 COVID-19 vaccine. Trimming left V 2 bases short and J 1 base short, with 9 bases between. Germline V gives CDR1 MNHNS, CDR2 SASEGT. CDR3 size: 16 residues. Study-wide points: The donors showed a predominance of white British ancestry and of females, with possible underestimation of clonal diversity. The number of AZD1222 recipients seropositive at baseline was only five or six.

Generated by immunoSEQ multiplex PCR, the TCRdb table keeps only in-frame clones and is missing some. The sample gives 100,000 to 150,000 clones, roughly 90% of which show up once; about 1.1% is in the top ten. Turning to this clone: Its antigen is still unknown.

The receptor comes from an adult who received the AZD1222 COVID-19 vaccine. The J gene is TRBJ2-6, the V gene TRBV6-1; D gene unclear. This sample comprised peripheral blood, obtained 28 days after the second AZD1222 dose. The DNA of the CDR3 is TGTGCCAGCAGTGAAACCTCCGGGTCTGGGGCCAACGTCCTGACTTTC. Residues: CASSETSGSGANVLTF.